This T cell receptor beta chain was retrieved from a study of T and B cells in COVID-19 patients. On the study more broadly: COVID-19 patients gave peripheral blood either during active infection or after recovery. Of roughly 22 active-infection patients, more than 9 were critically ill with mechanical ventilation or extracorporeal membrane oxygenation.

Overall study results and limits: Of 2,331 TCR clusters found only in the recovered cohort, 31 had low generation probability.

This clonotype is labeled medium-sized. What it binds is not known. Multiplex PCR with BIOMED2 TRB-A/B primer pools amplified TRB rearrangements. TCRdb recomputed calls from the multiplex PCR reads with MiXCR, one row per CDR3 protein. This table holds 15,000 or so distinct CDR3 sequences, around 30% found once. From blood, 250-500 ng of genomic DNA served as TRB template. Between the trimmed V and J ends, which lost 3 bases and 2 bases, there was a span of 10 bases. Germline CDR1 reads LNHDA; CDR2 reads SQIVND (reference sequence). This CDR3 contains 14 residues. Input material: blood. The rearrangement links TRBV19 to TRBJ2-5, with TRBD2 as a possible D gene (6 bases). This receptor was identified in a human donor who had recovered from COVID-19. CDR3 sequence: CASSMRGLQETQYF. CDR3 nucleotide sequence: TGTGCCAGTAGTATGCGGGGACTTCAAGAGACCCAGTACTTC.